This TCR beta chain was documented in a study of T cell repertoires in cytomegalovirus infection. Study in general: Based on public TCR beta signatures, there were indications of CMV infection and of a matching HLA type.

This clonotype was seen ten or more times. A single record per CDR3 protein comes from TCRdb applying MiXCR to the reads. The table has 350,000 to 450,000 distinct CDR3 sequences, 15% to 20% seen once. Sequencing was performed on PBMCs. This sequence originates from a human donor in good health (CMV status not recorded). Some clones in this sample may be carry-over from other donors' samples.

The CDR3: CSAVRDSTNYGYTF. In DNA form, the CDR3 reads TGCAGTGCTGTTCGGGACTCAACTAACTATGGCTACACCTTC. The chain has TRBV20-1 and TRBJ1-2, with a tentative D call TRBD1 (5 bases). V lost 5 bases to trimming and J lost 0 bases, with 13 bases between them. CDR1 and CDR2 (germline): DFQATT, SNEGSKA (reference sequence). CDR3 length equals 14 residues.